These T cell receptor beta chains were read from a single sample in a study of tumor-infiltrating lymphocytes in oesophageal squamous cell carcinoma. TCRdb passed the PCR reads through MiXCR, listing each CDR3 protein once. The sample includes around 22,000 distinct CDR3 sequences, over 30% of them seen just once. Sequenced: esophageal tumor tissue. All receptors come from a female donor with esophageal squamous cell carcinoma. Both conserved end residues are part of each CDR3. The D gene is left open where the match is weak. Where a row states a size, it is once, few, many or the class of an expanded clone; other rows omit it.

d_call: NA; j_call: TRBJ1-2; v_call: TRBV5-1; clone_size: NA; cdr3_nt: TGCGCCAGCAGCTCGGACAGAATCTATGGCTACACCTTC; cdr3_aa: CASSSDRIYGYTF
d_call: NA; j_call: TRBJ2-7; v_call: TRBV2; clone_size: NA; cdr3_nt: TGTGCCAGCAGTGCCATTGCTTTCGAGAATGAGCAGTACTTC; cdr3_aa: CASSAIAFENEQYF
d_call: NA; j_call: TRBJ1-1; v_call: TRBV10-3; clone_size: few; cdr3_nt: TGTGCCATCAAAAGCCGGGGAGGGGTAGACACTGAAGCTTTCTTT; cdr3_aa: CAIKSRGGVDTEAFF
d_call: NA; j_call: TRBJ2-1; v_call: TRBV7-3; clone_size: NA; cdr3_nt: TGTGCCAGCAGCTTAAGAGCTAGCAAGGGTTGGGATGAGCAGTTCTTC; cdr3_aa: CASSLRASKGWDEQFF
d_call: NA; j_call: TRBJ2-6; v_call: TRBV24-1; clone_size: few; cdr3_nt: NA; cdr3_aa: CATSELNRGRGWLHLRF
d_call: TRBD1; j_call: TRBJ2-1; v_call: TRBV20-1; clone_size: many; cdr3_nt: TGCAGTGCGTCGGGTCTAGGACAGGCCTACAATGAGCAGTTCTTC; cdr3_aa: CSASGLGQAYNEQFF
d_call: NA; j_call: TRBJ1-1; v_call: TRBV6-6; clone_size: many; cdr3_nt: TGTGCCAGCAGTTACGGGGGAGGCACTGAAGCTTTCTTT; cdr3_aa: CASSYGGGTEAFF
d_call: TRBD2; j_call: TRBJ2-3; v_call: TRBV9; clone_size: NA; cdr3_nt: TGTGCCAGCAGCGTAGAGGGAGCGGGAGCTACAGATACGCAGTATTTT; cdr3_aa: CASSVEGAGATDTQYF
d_call: TRBD1; j_call: TRBJ1-6; v_call: TRBV6-6; clone_size: many; cdr3_nt: TGTGCCAGCAGTTACTCCGACAGGGGGCCTAATTCACCCCTCCACTTT; cdr3_aa: CASSYSDRGPNSPLHF
d_call: NA; j_call: TRBJ2-3; v_call: TRBV5-1; clone_size: NA; cdr3_nt: TGCGCCAGCACCAGCACAGATACGCAGTATTTT; cdr3_aa: CASTSTDTQYF
d_call: NA; j_call: TRBJ1-2; v_call: TRBV6-1; clone_size: many; cdr3_nt: TGTGCCAGCAGTGAAGCGCCTGCGGCAGGAAACTATGGCTACACCTTC; cdr3_aa: CASSEAPAAGNYGYTF
d_call: NA; j_call: TRBJ1-2; v_call: TRBV5-1; clone_size: many; cdr3_nt: TGCGCCAGCAGCTTGGCGGGGCAGGGCGGCTATGGCTACACCTTC; cdr3_aa: CASSLAGQGGYGYTF
d_call: NA; j_call: TRBJ2-1; v_call: TRBV6-6; clone_size: NA; cdr3_nt: TGTGCCAGCAGTTACGCCCCGGTAGAAGAGACCCAGTTCTTC; cdr3_aa: CASSYAPVEETQFF
d_call: NA; j_call: TRBJ2-4; v_call: TRBV12-3/TRBV12-4; clone_size: NA; cdr3_nt: TGTGCCAGCAGTAGACCCGGTGGAGCGGCCAAAAACATTCAGTACTTC; cdr3_aa: CASSRPGGAAKNIQYF
d_call: TRBD2; j_call: TRBJ2-1; v_call: TRBV15; clone_size: many; cdr3_nt: TGTGCCACCAGCCTACTAGCGGGCGGTATCAATGAGCAGTTCTTC; cdr3_aa: CATSLLAGGINEQFF
d_call: NA; j_call: TRBJ2-2; v_call: TRBV5-8; clone_size: NA; cdr3_nt: TGTGCCAGCAGCTCCCTAGGGGTCACCGGGGAGCTGTTTTTT; cdr3_aa: CASSSLGVTGELFF
d_call: NA; j_call: TRBJ2-7; v_call: TRBV7-6; clone_size: few; cdr3_nt: TGTGCCAGCAGCTTATCTGGGACCGGATACGAGCAGTACTTC; cdr3_aa: CASSLSGTGYEQYF
d_call: TRBD1; j_call: TRBJ2-3; v_call: TRBV12-3/TRBV12-4; clone_size: NA; cdr3_nt: TGTGCCAGCAGAAGACAGGGGCTCACAGATACGCAGTATTTT; cdr3_aa: CASRRQGLTDTQYF